This TCR beta chain appears in the sequencing data of a study of T cell changes during pregnancy in multiple sclerosis (dated 2019 in TCRdb). Background on the whole study: The study examined how the T cell repertoire changed over the course of pregnancy in women with multiple sclerosis.

Note on this clone: It has no known antigen specificity. Per-base quality was not reported, and no clone a single base away is much larger than it.

Library construction relied on the immunoSEQ multiplex PCR assay. Held by TCRdb, this immuneACCESS table contains in-frame sequences only and omits some clones. Under half of the omission traces to an unresolved V gene where checked; the cause of the rest is unknown. This sample comprises around 130,000 clones, 90% to 95% of them detected only once. The top ten constitute 6.2% of the sample. A distance of 8 bases separates the germline ends of V and J, which lose 5 bases and 4 bases respectively. The CDR3 covers 13 residues, taking in both the cysteine and the phenylalanine. The kept DNA is CDR3 alone, 39 bases in frame from the first base. As encoded in the germline V gene, CDR1 is SGHDN while CDR2 is FVKESK.

This TCR came from a female donor with multiple sclerosis, enrolled in a pregnancy study. Recombination connected TRBV14 to TRBJ2-2; the D gene is unclear. Sequenced here: peripheral blood, sampled before pregnancy. The CDR3 is CASSSDLTGELFF. The sequenced DNA: TGTGCCAGCAGCTCAGATCTCACCGGGGAGCTGTTTTTT. Full variable domain (CDR3 extended with the reference TRBV14 and TRBJ2-2 proteins): EAGVTQFPSHSVIEKGQTVTLRCDPISGHDNLYWYRRVMGKEIKFLLHFVKESKQDESGMPNNRFLAERTGGTYSTLKVQPAELEDSGVYFCASSSDLTGELFFGEGSRLTVL.